These 23 T cell receptor beta chains came from one sample sequenced in a study of CD8 T cells in ankylosing spondylitis. MiXCR, run by TCRdb on the 5' RACE reads, gives a single entry per CDR3 protein. The profile shows under 300,000 distinct CDR3 sequences, roughly 18% of them singletons. Sequencing used blood, either unsorted or a sorted T cell fraction (not recorded which). Source of these receptors: a male donor with ankylosing spondylitis or in good health (not recorded which).

J is TRBJ2-1 and V is TRBV25-1; no definite D call. In germline, CDR1 is MGHDK, CDR2 SYGVNS. The CDR3 loop spans 15 amino acids. Trimming cost V 3 bases and J 2 bases, with 11 bases left between them. The CDR3 DNA reads TGTGCCAGCAGTGATACCCGGACCACCTACAATGAGCAGTTCTTC. Translation gives CASSDTRTTYNEQFF. Drawing the rest from reference TRBV25-1 and TRBJ2-1, the complete variable domain is EADIYQTPRYLVIGTGKKITLECSQTMGHDKMYWYQQDPGMELHLIHYSYGVNSTEKGDLSSESTVSRIRTEHFPLTLESARPSHTSQYLCASSDTRTTYNEQFFGPGTRLTVL.

The chain recombines TRBV5-1 with TRBJ2-6; 8 bases are a match to TRBD1. Unmatched junction bases numbered 9, after V lost 7 bases and J lost 3 bases. CDR3 length: 16 residues. Germline V gene lookup returns CDR1 SGHRS and CDR2 YFSETQ. The DNA of the CDR3 is TGCGCCAGCCACGCAAACAGGGGGTTTGGGGCCAACGTCCTGACTTTC. Amino acids: CASHANRGFGANVLTF.

This clonotype has a handful of counts. The chain carries TRBV27 and TRBJ2-7; 10 nucleotides align to TRBD1. This CDR3 is built from 14 residues. Germline assignment: CDR1 MNHEY and CDR2 SMNVEV (reference sequence). J gave up 3 bases and V 6 bases, and 5 bases lay outside the gene matches. CDR3 sequence reads: CASRQWTGGYEQYF. CDR3 sequence (DNA): TGTGCCAGCAGGCAGTGGACAGGGGGCTACGAGCAGTACTTC.

This clonotype turned up a few times. The chain couples TRBV5-1 to TRBJ2-7; 9 bases agree with TRBD2. J lost 1 base, V lost 0 bases, and 2 bases had no gene match. This CDR3 has 15 amino acids. From germline, CDR1 is SGHRS and CDR2 YFSETQ. Here the CDR3 DNA reads TGCGCCAGCAGCTTGGATGCGGGGGGGTCCTACGAGCAGTACTTC. Protein product: CASSLDAGGSYEQYF.

V gene TRBV27 combines with J gene TRBJ2-7, with 10 bases lining up with TRBD2. The germline gives CDR1 MNHEY, CDR2 SMNVEV (reference sequence). The CDR3 spans 16 residues. Losses at the gene ends were 8 bases for V and 5 bases for J; bases not matched to a gene: 15. The CDR3 is CASSTLLAGVLNEQYF. CDR3 DNA sequence: TGTGCCAGCTCGACGCTTCTAGCGGGAGTATTAAACGAGCAGTACTTC.

The genes are TRBV5-1 and TRBJ2-7, with TRBD1 matching 7 bases. The CDR3 loop spans 15 amino acids. CDR1 is SGHRS and CDR2 is YFSETQ in the germline V gene. J gave up 2 bases and V 5 bases, and 10 bases lay outside the gene matches. The CDR3 sequence is CASRGDSVMTYEQYF. In DNA form, the CDR3 reads TGCGCCAGCAGGGGGGACAGCGTTATGACCTACGAGCAGTACTTC.

The rearrangement joins TRBV29-1 to TRBJ1-1; 7 bases are shared with TRBD1. J gave up 5 bases and V 7 bases, and 7 bases lay outside the gene matches. The CDR3 runs 12 residues. Germline CDR1 is SQVTM and CDR2 is ANQGSEA. In DNA form, the CDR3 reads TGCAGCGGGGAAGACAGGGAAACTGAAGCTTTCTTT. Residues: CSGEDRETEAFF.

This clonotype was picked up many times. The rearrangement links TRBV6-5 to TRBJ1-2; the D gene is possibly TRBD1 (6 bases). Between the trimmed V and J ends, which lost 2 bases and 4 bases, there was a span of 14 bases. CDR1 MNHEY and CDR2 SVGAGI come from the germline V gene. The CDR3 runs to 15 residues. This CDR3 is CASSYPDSLTYGYTF. The CDR3 bases are TGTGCCAGCAGTTACCCGGACAGCCTAACCTATGGCTACACCTTC.

This chain connects TRBV24-1 to TRBJ2-1; tentatively, D is TRBD1 or TRBD2 (5 bases each). Germline V gene data show CDR1 as KGHDR and CDR2 as SFDVKD. The V and J ends lost 0 bases and 9 bases respectively, with 8 bases between them. The CDR3 is made up of 13 amino acids. DNA of the CDR3: TGTGCCACCAGTGATTTGGGGGGTGGTGAGCAGTTCTTC. Protein sequence: CATSDLGGGEQFF.

This clonotype was counted ten times or more. The chain couples TRBV30 to TRBJ2-7, with D unresolved. The germline gives CDR1 GTSNPN, CDR2 SVGIG (reference sequence). This CDR3 comprises 13 residues. Trimming took 1 base from V and 2 from J, leaving 9 bases between them. The CDR3, as DNA: TGTGCCTGGAGTGGGACCTTTACCTACGAGCAGTACTTC. Translating gives CAWSGTFTYEQYF. The full variable domain, completed using reference TRBV30 and TRBJ2-7, is SQTIHQWPATLVQPVGSPLSLECTVEGTSNPNLYWYRQAAGRGLQLLFYSVGIGQISSEVPQNLSASRPQDRQFILSSKKLLLSDSGFYLCAWSGTFTYEQYFGPGTRLTVT.

The chain links TRBV5-4 to TRBJ2-7, with D possibly called TRBD1 or TRBD2 (5 bases each). Trimming took off 7 bases at V and 0 bases at J, with 14 bases between the two ends. Germline loops: CDR1 SGHNT, CDR2 YYREEE (reference sequence). The CDR3 has 14 amino acids. The DNA for the CDR3 is TGTGCCAGCGGGACCGGGATGAGCTCCTACGAGCAGTACTTC. Protein product: CASGTGMSSYEQYF.

The chain employs TRBV29-1 and TRBJ2-7; 8 nucleotides match TRBD2. Germline lookup yields CDR1 SQVTM and CDR2 ANQGSEA. The CDR3 sequence is 16 residues long. The V gene end was trimmed by 2 bases and the J gene end by 3 bases; junction bases not matched to a gene: 12. This chain's CDR3 is CSVEIWASGLYYEQYF. The CDR3 DNA is TGCAGCGTTGAAATTTGGGCTAGCGGGTTGTACTACGAGCAGTACTTC.

This clonotype was seen only a few times. The chain carries TRBV27 and TRBJ2-1; TRBD2 matches at 11 bases. Germline-derived CDR1 and CDR2 are MNHEY and SMNVEV (reference sequence). This CDR3 spans 18 amino acids. The trim removed 7 bases at V and 0 bases at J, leaving 11 bases unmatched. The DNA for the CDR3 is TGTGCCAGCACCCCGGGAGGTCTAGCGGGAGGCTCCTACAATGAGCAGTTCTTC. Its translation: CASTPGGLAGGSYNEQFF.

This clonotype was picked up many times. The rearrangement uses TRBV20-1 and TRBJ2-7; 9 bases are shared with TRBD2. J lost 2 bases, V lost 0 bases, and 5 bases had no gene match. The CDR3 runs to 15 residues. Germline loops: CDR1 DFQATT, CDR2 SNEGSKA (reference sequence). The CDR3 nucleotides read TGCAGTGCTAGAGATGCGCTAGCGGGGACCTACGAGCAGTACTTC. Its translation is CSARDALAGTYEQYF.

This clonotype was picked up a small number of times. The chain has TRBV6-2 or TRBV6-3 and TRBJ1-5, with a possible D match to TRBD1 (6 bases). Trimming pared 5 bases from V and 3 bases from J, leaving 14 bases between. Germline assignment: CDR1 MNHEY and CDR2 SVGEGT. The CDR3 sequence is 15 residues long. The CDR3 loop reads CASSRGQIPNQPQHF. For the CDR3, the DNA is TGTGCCAGCAGTCGCGGACAGATTCCCAATCAGCCCCAGCATTTT.

This clonotype was found a few times. This sequence joins TRBV5-1 and TRBJ1-2; no definite D call. Trimming removed 2 bases at V and 8 bases at J, with 13 bases between. The germline gives CDR1 SGHRS, CDR2 YFSETQ. This CDR3 is 13 amino acids long. Here the CDR3 reads CASSFLGYRGYTF. In DNA form, the CDR3 reads TGCGCCAGCAGCTTCTTGGGCTACAGAGGCTACACCTTC.

The chain has TRBV27 and TRBJ2-7, with 9 bases that match TRBD2. V lost 5 bases and J lost 0; bases outside the gene matches: 11. The CDR3 sequence is 17 residues long. Germline values: CDR1 MNHEY, CDR2 SMNVEV (reference sequence). The CDR3 spells CASSPRIAGASSYEQYF. The CDR3 DNA reads as TGTGCCAGCAGTCCCCGAATAGCGGGAGCAAGCTCCTACGAGCAGTACTTC.

The chain combines TRBV24-1 with TRBJ2-1; TRBD1 might be the D (6 bases). V lost 3 bases to trimming and J lost 7 bases, with 9 bases between them. Germline CDR1 and CDR2: KGHDR and SFDVKD. CDR3 length: 13 residues. CDR3 protein: CATSDLRGNEQFF. Written as DNA, the CDR3 is TGTGCCACCAGTGATCTCAGGGGAAATGAGCAGTTCTTC.

This clonotype has at least ten counts. The V call is TRBV29-1, the J call TRBJ1-5, with 9 bases matching TRBD1. The CDR3 is 14 residues long. V lost 6 bases to trimming and J lost 5 bases; unmatched junction nucleotides: 8. CDR1 and CDR2 from the germline V gene are SQVTM and ANQGSEA. CDR3 loop: CSVGTGRLDQPQHF. The CDR3 region has the DNA TGCAGCGTAGGGACAGGGAGGTTGGATCAGCCCCAGCATTTT.

The CDR3 bases are TGTGCCAGCAGCTTATCGACTAGCTTGATGGATGAGCAGTTCTTC. It codes for CASSLSTSLMDEQFF. V gene TRBV11-1 combines with J gene TRBJ2-1, with 7 bases that match TRBD2. CDR1 and CDR2 from the germline V gene are SGHAT and FQDESV (reference sequence). Trimming at V came to 2 bases and at J to 8 bases, leaving 9 bases not matched to a gene. The CDR3 is 15 amino acids.

V usage is TRBV19 and J usage is TRBJ2-7; 11 bases align to TRBD2. The V and J ends lost 6 bases and 5 bases, in that order; junction bases with no gene match: 3. The germline V gene has CDR1 LNHDA and CDR2 SQIVND (reference sequence). The CDR3 runs to 13 residues. The CDR3 DNA reads as TGTGCCAGTAGCACTAGCGGGGGACACGAGCAGTACTTC. Protein sequence: CASSTSGGHEQYF.

The chain uses TRBV6-1 and TRBJ2-1; 9 nucleotides align to TRBD2. CDR1 MNHNS and CDR2 SASEGT come from the germline V gene. This CDR3 spans 16 amino acids. The V segment lost 5 bases and the J segment 4 bases; nucleotides outside the gene matches: 9. The CDR3 protein is CASSTAAGGFYNEQFF. CDR3 in DNA: TGTGCCAGCAGTACGGCGGCGGGAGGGTTTTACAATGAGCAGTTCTTC.

This chain links TRBV14 with TRBJ1-1; no firm D call. This CDR3 region has 15 residues. Germline lookup yields CDR1 SGHDN and CDR2 FVKESK. Trimming cost V 0 bases and J 0 bases, with 8 bases left between them. The CDR3 is CASSQDPGVNTEAFF. DNA for the CDR3: TGTGCCAGCAGCCAAGATCCAGGTGTGAACACTGAAGCTTTCTTT.